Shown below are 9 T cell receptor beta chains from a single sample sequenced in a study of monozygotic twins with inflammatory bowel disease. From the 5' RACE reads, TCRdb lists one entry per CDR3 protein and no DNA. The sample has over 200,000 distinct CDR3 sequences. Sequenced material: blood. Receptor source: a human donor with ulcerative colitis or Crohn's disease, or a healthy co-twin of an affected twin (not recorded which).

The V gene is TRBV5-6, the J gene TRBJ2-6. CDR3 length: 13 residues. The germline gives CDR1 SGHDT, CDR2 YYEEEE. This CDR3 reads CASSLGAANVLTF.

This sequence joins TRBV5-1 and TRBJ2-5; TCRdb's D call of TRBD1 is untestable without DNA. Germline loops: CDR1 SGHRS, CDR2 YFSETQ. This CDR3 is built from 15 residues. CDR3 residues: CASSPQDRGLVAQYF.

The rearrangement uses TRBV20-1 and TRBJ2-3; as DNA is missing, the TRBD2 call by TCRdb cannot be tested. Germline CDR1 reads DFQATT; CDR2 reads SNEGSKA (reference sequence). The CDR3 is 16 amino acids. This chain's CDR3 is CRPLAGGAMDTDTQYF.

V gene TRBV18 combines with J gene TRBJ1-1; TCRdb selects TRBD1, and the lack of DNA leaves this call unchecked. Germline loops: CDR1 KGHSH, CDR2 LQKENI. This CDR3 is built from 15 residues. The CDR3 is CASSPPGQLAFEAFF. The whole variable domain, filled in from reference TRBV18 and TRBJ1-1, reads NAGVMQNPRHLVRRRGQEARLRCSPMKGHSHVYWYRQLPEEGLKFMVYLQKENIIDESGMPKERFSAEFPKEGPSILRIQQVVRGDSAAYFCASSPPGQLAFEAFFGQGTRLTVV.

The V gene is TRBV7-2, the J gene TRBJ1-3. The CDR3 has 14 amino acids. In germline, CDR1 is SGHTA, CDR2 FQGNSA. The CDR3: CASSEGISGNTIYF.

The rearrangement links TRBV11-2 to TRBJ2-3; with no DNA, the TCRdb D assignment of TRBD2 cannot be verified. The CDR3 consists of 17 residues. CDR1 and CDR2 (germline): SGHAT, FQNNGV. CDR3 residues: CASSLGVAGGYTDTQYF.

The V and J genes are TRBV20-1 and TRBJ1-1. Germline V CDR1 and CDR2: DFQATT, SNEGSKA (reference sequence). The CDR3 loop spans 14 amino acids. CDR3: CSAMWFDGTPEAFF.

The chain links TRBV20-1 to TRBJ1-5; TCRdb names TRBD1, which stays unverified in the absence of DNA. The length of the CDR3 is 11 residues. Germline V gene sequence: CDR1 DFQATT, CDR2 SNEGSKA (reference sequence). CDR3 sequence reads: CSASKQGTQHF.

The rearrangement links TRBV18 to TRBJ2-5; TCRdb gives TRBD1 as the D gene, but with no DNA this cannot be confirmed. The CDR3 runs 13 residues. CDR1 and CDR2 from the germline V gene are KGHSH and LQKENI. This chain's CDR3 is CASSPGGQETQYF.